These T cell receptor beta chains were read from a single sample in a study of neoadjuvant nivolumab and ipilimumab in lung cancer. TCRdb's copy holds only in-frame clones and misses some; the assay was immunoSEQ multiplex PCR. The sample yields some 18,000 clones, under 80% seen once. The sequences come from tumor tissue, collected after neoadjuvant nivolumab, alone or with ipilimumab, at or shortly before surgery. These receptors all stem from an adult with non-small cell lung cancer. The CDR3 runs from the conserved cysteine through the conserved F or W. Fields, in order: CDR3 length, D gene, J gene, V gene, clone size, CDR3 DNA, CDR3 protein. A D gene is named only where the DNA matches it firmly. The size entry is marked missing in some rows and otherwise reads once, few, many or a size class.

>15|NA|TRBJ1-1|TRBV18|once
TGTGCCAGCTCAACCGGCGGCAGATCGAACACTGAAGCTTTCTTT
CASSTGGRSNTEAFF
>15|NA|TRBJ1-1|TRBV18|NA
TGTGCCAGCTCACCCCGGGTGGGGCCGGACACTGAAGCTTTCTTT
CASSPRVGPDTEAFF
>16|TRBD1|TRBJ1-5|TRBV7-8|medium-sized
TGTGCCAGCAGCTTAGTAGGGGTTGGACAGGGCCAGCCCCAGCATTTT
CASSLVGVGQGQPQHF
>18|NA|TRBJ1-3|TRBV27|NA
TGTGCCAGCAGTCCATGGGGACCCTCGCTCCGCTCTGGAAACACCATATATTTT
CASSPWGPSLRSGNTIYF
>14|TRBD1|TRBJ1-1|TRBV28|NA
TGTGCCAGCAGTCGGGGACAGATGAACACTGAAGCTTTCTTT
CASSRGQMNTEAFF
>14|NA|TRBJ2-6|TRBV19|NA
TGTGCCAGTAGGCGGAACTCTGGGGCCAACGTCCTGACTTTC
CASRRNSGANVLTF
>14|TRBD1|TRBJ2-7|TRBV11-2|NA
TGTGCCAGCAGCTTAGCGGCAGGGGGCTACGAGCAGTACTTC
CASSLAAGGYEQYF
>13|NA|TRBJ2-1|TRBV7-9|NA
TGTGCCAGCAGCGAAGATCGTCAGTCTGAGCAGTTCTTC
CASSEDRQSEQFF
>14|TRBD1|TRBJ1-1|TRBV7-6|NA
TGTGCCAGCAGCCTTCAGGGGGGCAACACTGAAGCTTTCTTT
CASSLQGGNTEAFF
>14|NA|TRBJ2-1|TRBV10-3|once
TGTGCCATCAGTGAGATGGTATGGGCGGATGAGCAGTTCTTC
CAISEMVWADEQFF
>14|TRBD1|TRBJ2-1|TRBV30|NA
TGTGCCTACGACAGGGGAAACTCCTACAATGAGCAGTTCTTC
CAYDRGNSYNEQFF
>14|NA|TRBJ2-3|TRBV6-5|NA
TGTGCCAGCAGTTCCCTAGAGGGGGTAAGGACGCAGTATTTT
CASSSLEGVRTQYF
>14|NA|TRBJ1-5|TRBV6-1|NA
TGTGCCAGCAGTGTCCAGTGGCGCAATCAGCCCCAGCATTTT
CASSVQWRNQPQHF
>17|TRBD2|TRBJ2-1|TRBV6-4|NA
TGTGCCAGCAGTGACTCATACGGGGCTAGCGGGAAAAATGAGCAGTTCTTC
CASSDSYGASGKNEQFF
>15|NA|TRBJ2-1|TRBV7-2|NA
TGTGCCAGCAGCTTGCGGGCCCCGATTAAGGATGAGCAGTTCTTC
CASSLRAPIKDEQFF
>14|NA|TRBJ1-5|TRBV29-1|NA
TGCAGCGTTGCGGTGGCAGGGGGCAATCAGCCCCAGCATTTT
CSVAVAGGNQPQHF
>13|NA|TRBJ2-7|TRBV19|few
TGTGCCAGTAGTTGGACGCCGAGGGGGGAGCAGTACTTC
CASSWTPRGEQYF
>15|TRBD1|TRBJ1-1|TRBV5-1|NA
TGCGCCAGCAGCTTGTCTGGGACAGACAACACTGAAGCTTTCTTT
CASSLSGTDNTEAFF
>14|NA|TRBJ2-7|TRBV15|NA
TGTGCCACCAGCAGAGATTGGGGTGAAACAGAGCAGTACTTC
CATSRDWGETEQYF
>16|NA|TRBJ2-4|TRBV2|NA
TGTGCCAGCAGTGGGGGGGTCCCCCTAGCCAAAAACATTCAGTACTTC
CASSGGVPLAKNIQYF
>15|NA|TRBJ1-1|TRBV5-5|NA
TGTGCCAGCAGCTTGGCTCGGCAGTCGAACACTGAAGCTTTCTTT
CASSLARQSNTEAFF
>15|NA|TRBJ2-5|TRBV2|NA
TGTGCCACTGCCGGAGACAATATTAAGGGGGAGACCCAGTACTTC
CATAGDNIKGETQYF
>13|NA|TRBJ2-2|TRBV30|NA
TGTGCCTGGAGTGTTGGGGGCACCGGGGAGCTGTTTTTT
CAWSVGGTGELFF
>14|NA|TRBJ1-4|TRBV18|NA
TGTGCCAGCTCTCAGACCGGTCGAAATGAAAAACTGTTTTTT
CASSQTGRNEKLFF
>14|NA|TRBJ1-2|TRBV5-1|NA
TGCGCCAGCAGCTTTAGCGTTGAAAGTTATGGCTACACCTTC
CASSFSVESYGYTF
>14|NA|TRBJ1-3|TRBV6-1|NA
TGTGCCAGCAGAAGGACAGACTCTGGAAACACCATATATTTT
CASRRTDSGNTIYF
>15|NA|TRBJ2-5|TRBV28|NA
TGTGCCAGCAGCTCGAGTAGGCGTCAAAAAGAGACCCAGTACTTC
CASSSSRRQKETQYF
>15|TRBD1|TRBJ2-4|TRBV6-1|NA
TGTGCCAGCACCTTCGAGGGGACAGGGATTGACATTCAGTACTTC
CASTFEGTGIDIQYF
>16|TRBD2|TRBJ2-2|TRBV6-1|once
TGTGCCAGCAGTGCCCGACTAGCGGGAGGAACCGGGGAGCTGTTTTTT
CASSARLAGGTGELFF
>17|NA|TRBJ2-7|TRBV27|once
TGTGCCAGCACCCCCCGCTCAAGACAGACTACCCCCTACGAGCAGTACTTC
CASTPRSRQTTPYEQYF
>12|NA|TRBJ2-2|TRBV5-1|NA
TGCGCCAGCAGCCCTCCCGCCGGGGAGCTGTTTTTT
CASSPPAGELFF
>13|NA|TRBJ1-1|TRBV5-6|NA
TGTGCCAGCAGCAAAGTGGGGAACACTGAAGCTTTCTTT
CASSKVGNTEAFF
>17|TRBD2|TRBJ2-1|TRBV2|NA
TGTGCCAGCAGCGTAAGGACTAGCGGGACCTCCTACAATGAGCAGTTCTTC
CASSVRTSGTSYNEQFF
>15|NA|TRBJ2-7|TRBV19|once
TGTGCCAGTAGATCGGGGGACGCTGGCTCCTACGAGCAGTACTTC
CASRSGDAGSYEQYF
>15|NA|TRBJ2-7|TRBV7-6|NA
TGTGCCAGCAGCCCCGGGGGGGGACAGGGCGACGAGCAGTACTTC
CASSPGGGQGDEQYF
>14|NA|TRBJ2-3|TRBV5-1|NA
TGCGCCAGCAGCTTTCCGGGGAAGGCAGATACGCAGTATTTT
CASSFPGKADTQYF
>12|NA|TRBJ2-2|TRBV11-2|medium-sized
TGTGCCAGCAGCTCACTAGCACAGGAGCTGTTTTTT
CASSSLAQELFF
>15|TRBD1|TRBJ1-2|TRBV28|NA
TGTGCCAGCAGACCCCGGACAGGGGTGGGCTATGGCTACACCTTC
CASRPRTGVGYGYTF
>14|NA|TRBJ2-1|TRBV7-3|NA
TGTGCCAGCAGCCCCCGGGCGTCTAGACATGAGCAGTTCTTC
CASSPRASRHEQFF
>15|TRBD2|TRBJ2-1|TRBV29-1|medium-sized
TGCAGCGCCACCCTAGCGGGACGAGCCTACAATGAGCAGTTCTTC
CSATLAGRAYNEQFF
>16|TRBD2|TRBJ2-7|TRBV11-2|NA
TGTGCCAGCAGCTTACTAGCGGGAGGGACCTCCTACGAGCAGTACTTC
CASSLLAGGTSYEQYF
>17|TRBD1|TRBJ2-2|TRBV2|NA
TGTGCCAGCAGGTCGACAGGGCCCTTAACGAACACCGGGGAGCTGTTTTTT
CASRSTGPLTNTGELFF
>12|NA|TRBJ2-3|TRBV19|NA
TGTGCCAGTAGGCAGTCGACAGATACGCAGTATTTT
CASRQSTDTQYF
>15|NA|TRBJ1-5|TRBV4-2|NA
TGTGCCAGCAGCCCCATCACAGGGTCGATGGAGCCCCAGCATTTT
CASSPITGSMEPQHF
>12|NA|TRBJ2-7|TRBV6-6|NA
TGTGCCAGCAGTTATAGGACCTACGAGCAGTACTTC
CASSYRTYEQYF
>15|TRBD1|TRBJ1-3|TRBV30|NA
TGTGCCTGGAGTCAGGGGGGGTTGCCTGGAAACACCATATATTTT
CAWSQGGLPGNTIYF
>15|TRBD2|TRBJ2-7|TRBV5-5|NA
TGTGCCAGCAGCTTGGTCGCAGCGGGGTTATACGAGCAGTACTTC
CASSLVAAGLYEQYF
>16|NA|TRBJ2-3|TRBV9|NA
TGTGCCAGCAGCGTAGAAGGGGCAAGAAGTACAGATACGCAGTATTTT
CASSVEGARSTDTQYF
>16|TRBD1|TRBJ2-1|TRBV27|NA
TGTGCCAGCAGTTGGGACAGGCCAAGCTCCTACAATGAGCAGTTCTTC
CASSWDRPSSYNEQFF
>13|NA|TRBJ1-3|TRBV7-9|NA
TGTGCCAGCAGTCCAGGGGAGGGAAACACCATATATTTT
CASSPGEGNTIYF
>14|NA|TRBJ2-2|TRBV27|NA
TGTGCCAGCACTGAGGGAGGGAACACCGGGGAGCTGTTTTTT
CASTEGGNTGELFF
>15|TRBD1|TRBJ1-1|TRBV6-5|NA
TGTGCCAGCAGGCGCGGACAGGGAACGAACACTGAAGCTTTCTTT
CASRRGQGTNTEAFF
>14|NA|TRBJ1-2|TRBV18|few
TGTGCCAGCTCCCTCAACGAGGGAAGCTATGGCTACACCTTC
CASSLNEGSYGYTF
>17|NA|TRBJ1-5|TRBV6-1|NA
TGTGCCAGCAGTGAAGAAACAGGAATTCTGGGCAATCAGCCCCAGCATTTT
CASSEETGILGNQPQHF
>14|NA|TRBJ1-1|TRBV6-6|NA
TGTGCCAGCAGTTACGCAGGGGCTCGGACTGAAGCTTTCTTT
CASSYAGARTEAFF